One and the same sample provided the 25 T cell receptor beta chains below, sequenced in a study of shared clonotypes between healthy human individuals. The data were produced by immunoSEQ multiplex PCR, yet TCRdb's version contains in-frame clones alone and is incomplete. The sample comprises 1,400,000 or so clones, less than 99% of which are singletons, and roughly 0.36% rests with the top ten. Material: naive CD4+ T cells sorted from blood. Subset reported: CD45RA+ positively selected. Every receptor here comes from a man in his thirties or forties in good health.

The genes are TRBV7-2 and TRBJ2-7; D might be TRBD2 (6 bases). The germline CDR1 and CDR2 sequences are SGHTA and FQGNSA. Between the trimmed V and J ends, which lost 1 base and 6 bases, there was a span of 19 bases. The CDR3 covers 16 residues. Here the CDR3 DNA reads TGTGCCAGCAGCTTAGTTTACCCGGGAGTCGGTGGCGAGCAGTACTTC. Amino acids: CASSLVYPGVGGEQYF.

The chain uses TRBV14 and TRBJ2-1; D is unresolved. Trimming cost V 3 bases and J 4 bases, with 16 bases left between them. The V gene's germline CDR1 is SGHDN and CDR2 FVKESK. The CDR3 runs to 16 residues. The CDR3 coding sequence is TGTGCCAGCAGCCAGGTTTTTACGGCGGTTTACAATGAGCAGTTCTTC. Protein product: CASSQVFTAVYNEQFF.

The genes are TRBV23-1 and TRBJ1-1; D not certain. TRBV23-1 is an open reading frame, and its role is uncertain. V was clipped by 4 bases and J by 1 base, with 4 bases between them. The CDR3 consists of 12 residues. The CDR3 sequence: CASSRSNTEAFF. CDR3 DNA sequence: TGCGCCAGCAGTCGATCGAACACTGAAGCTTTCTTT.

Only one count was recorded for this clone. The V and J genes are TRBV20-1 and TRBJ2-1; D might be TRBD2 (6 bases). Trimming shortened V by 7 bases and J by 12 bases, and 13 bases separated the two germline ends. The CDR3 has 10 residues. Germline values: CDR1 DFQATT, CDR2 SNEGSKA (reference sequence). This CDR3 is CSDPGVRQFF. The CDR3 DNA is TGCAGTGATCCGGGAGTCAGGCAGTTCTTC.

A remark on this clone: Other DNA sequences in this specimen translate into the identical CDR3. The V and J genes are TRBV9 and TRBJ2-3; no definite D call. Germline CDR1 reads SGDLS; CDR2 reads YYNGEE. CDR3 length equals 14 residues. With 0 bases removed from V and 6 bases from J, the gap between germline ends came to 11 bases. Here the CDR3 reads CASSVVAGADTQYF. In DNA form, the CDR3 reads TGTGCCAGCAGCGTAGTGGCAGGAGCCGATACGCAGTATTTT. Looking up the rest from reference TRBV9 and TRBJ2-3 gives the full variable domain: DSGVTQTPKHLITATGQRVTLRCSPRSGDLSVYWYQQSLDQGLQFLIQYYNGEERAKGNILERFSAQQFPDLHSELNLSSLELGDSALYFCASSVVAGADTQYFGPGTRLTVL.

The J gene is TRBJ2-3, the V gene TRBV2; no reliable D call. CDR1 is SNHLY, CDR2 FYNNEI, per germline. The V and J ends lost 1 base and 10 bases respectively, with 15 bases between them. The length of the CDR3 is 14 residues. The CDR3 bases are TGTGCCAGCAGTGAAGGGCCTGTGTCTCGGCCGCAGTATTTT. Translated, it gives CASSEGPVSRPQYF.

The gene calls are TRBV5-4 and TRBJ2-3, with 7 bases fitting TRBD1. This CDR3 contains 16 residues. The germline gives CDR1 SGHNT, CDR2 YYREEE (reference sequence). Trimming took 2 bases from V and 1 from J; bases not matched to a gene: 7. Here the CDR3 DNA reads TGTGCCAGCAGCTTAAACAGGGGAAGCGGCACAGATACGCAGTATTTT. Translation gives CASSLNRGSGTDTQYF.

This rearrangement joins TRBV5-6 to TRBJ1-5; D unresolved. This CDR3 region has 13 residues. Germline V gene lookup returns CDR1 SGHDT and CDR2 YYEEEE. The V gene lost 4 bases and the J gene lost 6 bases, with 11 bases spanning the gap. CDR3 DNA sequence: TGTGCCAGCAGCACTACACCTCGTCAGCCCCAGCATTTT. Its protein product is CASSTTPRQPQHF.

The V gene is TRBV10-1, the J gene TRBJ2-2; 13 nucleotides match TRBD2. J was trimmed by 7 bases and V by 5 bases; bases with no gene match: 7. Germline CDR1 WNHNN, CDR2 SYGVQD (reference sequence). The CDR3 length is 16 residues. The CDR3: CASSPGLAGSNGELFF. CDR3 sequence (DNA): TGCGCCAGCAGTCCGGGACTAGCGGGATCGAACGGGGAGCTGTTTTTT.

This rearrangement joins TRBV6-1 to TRBJ1-2, with unresolved D. Germline-derived CDR1 and CDR2 are MNHNS and SASEGT. Between the trimmed V and J ends, which lost 4 bases and 7 bases, there was a span of 13 bases. CDR3 size: 13 residues. CDR3 sequence reads: CASSAGFSSGYTF. Written as DNA, the CDR3 is TGTGCCAGCAGTGCGGGGTTTTCTAGTGGCTACACCTTC.

The chain recombines TRBV15 with TRBJ2-2; 11 bases line up with TRBD2. The CDR3 loop spans 19 amino acids. V lost 0 bases, J lost 1 base, and 7 bases stayed unmatched. Germline V gene lookup returns CDR1 LNHNV and CDR2 YYDKDF (reference sequence). The CDR3 region has the DNA TGTGCCACCAGCAGAGATCTAGCGGGGGGCCCTGTGAACACCGGGGAGCTGTTTTTT. It is translated as CATSRDLAGGPVNTGELFF.

This chain uses TRBV7-9 with TRBJ2-1; the D call may be TRBD1 or TRBD2 (5 bases each). Trimming removed 5 bases from V and 0 bases from J, with 11 bases in between. Germline loops: CDR1 SEHNR, CDR2 FQNEAQ (reference sequence). The CDR3 is 15 residues long. CDR3 loop: CASSPSGPSYNEQFF. In DNA form, the CDR3 reads TGTGCCAGCAGCCCTTCGGGGCCCTCCTACAATGAGCAGTTCTTC.

V usage is TRBV7-2 and J usage is TRBJ2-3; weak D call: TRBD2 (6 bases). V was clipped by 5 bases and J by 3 bases, with 12 bases between them. CDR1 SGHTA and CDR2 FQGNSA come from the germline V gene. The CDR3 contains 14 residues. The CDR3 DNA reads as TGTGCCAGCAGCCCGCGGGGCTGGACAGATACGCAGTATTTT. This codes for CASSPRGWTDTQYF.

The gene calls are TRBV5-4 and TRBJ1-4; 11 nucleotides agree with TRBD1. The trim removed 4 bases at V and 4 bases at J, leaving 6 bases unmatched. The CDR3 is made up of 16 amino acids. CDR1 is SGHNT, CDR2 YYREEE, per germline (reference sequence). The CDR3 reads CASSARTGGDNEKLFF. In DNA, the CDR3 is TGTGCCAGCAGCGCAAGGACAGGGGGCGATAATGAAAAACTGTTTTTT.

For this clone: At the DNA level, this CDR3 is encoded by other sequences in the same sample as well. The chain joins TRBV27 to TRBJ2-5; D might be TRBD2 (5 bases). The germline gives CDR1 MNHEY, CDR2 SMNVEV (reference sequence). The CDR3 covers 13 residues. V gave up 3 bases and J gave up 4 bases, with 9 bases separating them. The DNA for the CDR3 is TGTGCCAGCAGTTTCCGAGGGCCAGAGACCCAGTACTTC. This encodes CASSFRGPETQYF.

V usage is TRBV15 and J usage is TRBJ1-4; D gene unclear. Trimming removed 1 base from V and 5 bases from J, with 11 bases in between. CDR3 length: 15 residues. Germline V gene lookup returns CDR1 LNHNV and CDR2 YYDKDF (reference sequence). The chain's CDR3 is CATSRGRQPNEKLFF. The CDR3 nucleotides read TGTGCCACCAGCAGAGGGCGGCAGCCAAATGAAAAACTGTTTTTT.

The rearrangement links TRBV10-1 to TRBJ2-7; either TRBD1 or TRBD2 may fit D (5 bases each). Trimming took 5 bases from V and 6 from J, leaving 14 bases between them. CDR1 and CDR2 (germline): WNHNN, SYGVQD (reference sequence). The CDR3 is made up of 13 amino acids. CDR3: CASSPTEGREQYF. As DNA, the CDR3 is TGCGCCAGCAGTCCGACCGAGGGACGCGAGCAGTACTTC.

The gene calls are TRBV29-1 and TRBJ2-2; D may be TRBD1 (5 bases). This CDR3 is 13 amino acids long. Germline CDR1 SQVTM, CDR2 ANQGSEA. V gave up 5 bases and J gave up 1 base, with 8 bases separating them. Here the CDR3 reads CSVTQGNTGELFF. For the CDR3, the DNA is TGCAGCGTTACCCAGGGGAACACCGGGGAGCTGTTTTTT.

V usage is TRBV11-2 and J usage is TRBJ2-4, with a tentative D call TRBD1 (6 bases). V shed 4 bases and J shed 6 bases, with 19 bases lying between them. The CDR3 is 16 residues long. The germline CDR1 and CDR2 sequences are SGHAT and FQNNGV. The CDR3 sequence is CASSSLRPGHGNIQYF. The CDR3 region has the DNA TGTGCCAGCAGCTCCCTTCGCCCGGGACATGGAAACATTCAGTACTTC.

On this clone itself: This specimen includes other DNA sequences encoding the same CDR3. The rearrangement uses TRBV30 and TRBJ2-3; no clear D. Germline CDR1 and CDR2: GTSNPN and SVGIG (reference sequence). V was shortened by 0 bases and J by 0 bases, with 1 base between the two germline ends. The CDR3 length is 12 residues. The chain's CDR3 is CAWSVSTDTQYF. The CDR3 DNA reads TGTGCCTGGAGTGTAAGCACAGATACGCAGTATTTT.

Comment on this clone: Within the sample, other DNA sequences also encode this same CDR3. This chain links TRBV28 with TRBJ1-1, with D hard to call. Germline values: CDR1 MDHEN, CDR2 SYDVKM. This CDR3 spans 13 amino acids. Trimming took 1 base from V and 1 from J, leaving 4 bases between them. CDR3 residues: CASSLSGNTEAFF. The CDR3 nucleotides read TGTGCCAGCAGTTTATCGGGGAACACTGAAGCTTTCTTT.

Remarks on this clone: Other DNA sequences from this sample encode an identical CDR3 as well. The genes are TRBV18 and TRBJ2-1; 9 nucleotides line up with TRBD2. V was pared by 3 bases and J by 0 bases, with 0 bases of the junction left unmatched. The CDR3 length is 15 residues. Germline V gene lookup returns CDR1 KGHSH and CDR2 LQKENI. CDR3 protein: CASSPSGSSYNEQFF. CDR3 in DNA: TGTGCCAGCTCACCTAGCGGGAGCTCCTACAATGAGCAGTTCTTC.

The chain joins TRBV18 to TRBJ1-1, with 10 bases identical to TRBD1. Trimming at V came to 1 base and at J to 5 bases, leaving 4 bases not matched to a gene. CDR1 is KGHSH and CDR2 is LQKENI in the germline V gene. This CDR3 has 15 residues. CDR3 nucleotide sequence: TGTGCCAGCTCACCACTAAGGACAGGGGGGACTGAAGCTTTCTTT. It yields the protein CASSPLRTGGTEAFF.

As to this clone: Distinct nucleotide sequences in the sample also encode this CDR3. The chain uses TRBV5-1 and TRBJ2-7; D is possibly TRBD1 (5 bases). Germline values: CDR1 SGHRS, CDR2 YFSETQ. Trimming took 3 bases from V and 3 from J, leaving 10 bases between them. The CDR3 runs to 13 residues. The CDR3 region is CASSSGLSYEQYF. The CDR3 DNA reads TGCGCCAGCAGCTCAGGGTTGAGCTACGAGCAGTACTTC.

J is TRBJ2-1 and V is TRBV29-1; 9 bases line up with TRBD2. CDR1 and CDR2 (germline): SQVTM, ANQGSEA. CDR3 size: 13 residues. Trimming removed 5 bases from V and 6 bases from J; junction bases left unmatched: 5. The CDR3 here is CSVRGRARNEQFF. The CDR3 region has the DNA TGCAGCGTTCGCGGGAGGGCCCGCAATGAGCAGTTCTTC.